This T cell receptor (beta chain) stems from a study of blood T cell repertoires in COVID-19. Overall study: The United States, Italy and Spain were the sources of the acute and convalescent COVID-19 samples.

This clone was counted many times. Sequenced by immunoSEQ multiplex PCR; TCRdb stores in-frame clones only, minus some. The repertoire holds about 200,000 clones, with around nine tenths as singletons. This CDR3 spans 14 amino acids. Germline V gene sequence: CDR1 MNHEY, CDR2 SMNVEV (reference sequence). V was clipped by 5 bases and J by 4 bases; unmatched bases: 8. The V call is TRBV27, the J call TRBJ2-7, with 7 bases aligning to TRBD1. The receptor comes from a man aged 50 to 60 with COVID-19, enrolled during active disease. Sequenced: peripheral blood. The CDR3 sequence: CASSPLGQVYEQYF. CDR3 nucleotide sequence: TGTGCCAGCAGTCCCCTCGGACAGGTTTACGAGCAGTACTTC.